These 26 T cell receptor beta chains were all obtained from the same sample, sequenced in a study of cytomegalovirus exposure and HLA in healthy donors listed by TCRdb under 2017. The method behind the library was the immunoSEQ multiplex PCR assay. For the multiplex PCR, a mixture combining 60 forward primers for TCR Vbeta segments and 13 reverse primers for TCR Jbeta segments was used. TCRdb carries this immuneACCESS record with in-frame sequences only. Its versions omit some clonotypes, under half of them owing to an unresolved V gene in the studies checked, with the rest unexplained. The sample table holds about 130,000 clones, of which 55% to 75% were seen once. Jointly, the top ten make up about 4% of the sample. The sample was PBMCs. These receptors all come from a man younger than 45 in good health and CMV-seronegative.

The chain carries TRBV29-1 and TRBJ1-1; D may be TRBD1 (6 bases). CDR1 SQVTM and CDR2 ANQGSEA come from the germline V gene. With 6 bases removed from V and 4 bases from J, the gap between germline ends came to 12 bases. CDR3 size: 12 residues. As DNA, the CDR3 is TGCAGCGTGCAGGGGCGCTTCACTGAAGCTTTCTTT. It codes for CSVQGRFTEAFF. Together with reference TRBV29-1 and TRBJ1-1, the CDR3 gives the full variable domain: SAVISQKPSRDICQRGTSLTIQCQVDSQVTMMFWYRQQPGQSLTLIATANQGSEATYESGFVIDKFPISRPNLTFSTLTVSNMSPEDSSIYLCSVQGRFTEAFFGQGTRLTVV.

The chain recombines TRBV30 with TRBJ1-2, with 10 bases identical to TRBD1. V lost 2 bases, J lost 2 bases, and 5 bases stayed unmatched. This CDR3 spans 15 amino acids. Germline V gene data show CDR1 as GTSNPN and CDR2 as SVGIG (reference sequence). Written as DNA, the CDR3 is TGTGCCTGGAGTAGGGACAGGGGCCAGAACTATGGCTACACCTTC. Residues: CAWSRDRGQNYGYTF.

This clone was counted only a few times. The same CDR3 is also encoded by other DNA sequences in this sample. The chain couples TRBV6-5 to TRBJ1-1; D ambiguous. This CDR3 spans 12 amino acids. V was cut by 3 bases and J by 6 bases, with 8 bases left in between. The germline gives CDR1 MNHEY, CDR2 SVGAGI. Here the CDR3 reads CASSYPSPEAFF. In DNA, the CDR3 is TGTGCCAGCAGTTATCCGAGTCCTGAAGCTTTCTTT.

The rearrangement uses TRBV7-9 and TRBJ1-4; the D gene is possibly TRBD1 (5 bases). The germline CDR1 and CDR2 sequences are SEHNR and FQNEAQ (reference sequence). CDR3 size: 14 residues. The V and J ends lost 3 bases and 7 bases respectively, with 12 bases between them. DNA of the CDR3: TGTGCCAGCAGCTTGCGAGGGAGGGGTGAAAAACTGTTTTTT. Translated, it gives CASSLRGRGEKLFF.

The CDR3 loop is CASSLSQGDTEAFF. The CDR3 region has the DNA TGCGCCAGCAGCTTGTCCCAGGGTGACACTGAAGCTTTCTTT. The V and J genes are TRBV5-1 and TRBJ1-1; D may be TRBD1 (5 bases). CDR3 length: 14 residues. Germline CDR1 and CDR2: SGHRS and YFSETQ. V lost 1 base, J lost 3 bases, and 10 bases lay in between. The whole variable domain, remainder taken from reference TRBV5-1 and TRBJ1-1, is KAGVTQTPRYLIKTRGQQVTLSCSPISGHRSVSWYQQTPGQGLQFLFEYFSETQRNKGNFPGRFSGRQFSNSRSEMNVSTLELGDSALYLCASSLSQGDTEAFFGQGTRLTVV.

The genes are TRBV11-2 and TRBJ2-7; 9 bases align to TRBD2. Germline values: CDR1 SGHAT, CDR2 FQNNGV. Trimming removed 4 bases from V and 6 bases from J; junction bases left unmatched: 7. This CDR3 has 14 residues. CDR3 sequence reads: CASSSGLAGREQYF. CDR3 nucleotide sequence: TGTGCCAGCAGCTCCGGGCTAGCGGGGCGCGAGCAGTACTTC.

This clone was detected a few times. The chain is built from TRBV6-5 and TRBJ2-7; 11 bases are a match to TRBD1. The ends lost 2 bases at V and 5 bases at J; junction bases unmatched: 5. In germline, CDR1 is MNHEY, CDR2 SVGAGI. The CDR3 is 15 residues long. In DNA, the CDR3 is TGTGCCAGCAGTTACCTGGGACAGGGGGGCCACGAGCAGTACTTC. Translation: CASSYLGQGGHEQYF.

This clone has only a few counts. The J gene is TRBJ2-2, the V gene TRBV19; D remains ambiguous. CDR3 length: 17 amino acids. Trimming left V 4 bases short and J 1 base short, with 16 bases between. CDR1 is LNHDA, CDR2 SQIVND, per germline (reference sequence). CDR3: CASSNLILNRNTGELFF. DNA of the CDR3: TGTGCCAGTAGTAACCTCATATTGAACAGGAACACCGGGGAGCTGTTTTTT. Combining the CDR3 with reference TRBV19 and TRBJ2-2 gives the whole variable domain DGGITQSPKYLFRKEGQNVTLSCEQNLNHDAMYWYRQDPGQGLRLIYYSQIVNDFQKGDIAEGYSVSREKKESFPLTVTSAQKNPTAFYLCASSNLILNRNTGELFFGEGSRLTVL.

The V and J genes are TRBV7-9 and TRBJ2-1, with D perhaps TRBD1 (5 bases). The CDR3 has 17 residues. Germline CDR1 is SEHNR and CDR2 is FQNEAQ (reference sequence). V was clipped by 5 bases and J by 0 bases, with 17 bases between them. This CDR3 is CASSARRRGFSYNEQFF. In DNA, the CDR3 is TGTGCCAGCAGCGCAAGACGAAGGGGATTCTCCTACAATGAGCAGTTCTTC. The full variable domain, in which reference TRBV7-9 and TRBJ2-1 provide the parts outside the CDR3, is DTGVSQNPRHKITKRGQNVTFRCDPISEHNRLYWYRQTLGQGPEFLTYFQNEAQLEKSRLLSDRFSAERPKGSFSTLEIQRTEQGDSAMYLCASSARRRGFSYNEQFFGPGTRLTVL.

CDR3 DNA: TGTGCCAGCAGCTTAATAGGGAAACTAGGCGAGCAGTACTTC. It encodes CASSLIGKLGEQYF. This sequence joins TRBV11-2 and TRBJ2-7; a possible D gene is TRBD2 (5 bases). The length of the CDR3 is 14 residues. Germline-derived CDR1 and CDR2 are SGHAT and FQNNGV. V lost 2 bases and J lost 6, with 14 bases in between.

This clone was picked up a small number of times. The V gene is TRBV5-1, the J gene TRBJ1-3; 8 nucleotides match TRBD1. Looked up from germline, CDR1 is SGHRS and CDR2 is YFSETQ. This CDR3 has 15 residues. The J segment lost 4 bases and the V segment lost 4 bases, leaving 7 bases of the junction unmatched. The CDR3 is CASSIGQGWGNTIYF. CDR3 DNA sequence: TGCGCCAGCAGCATCGGACAGGGTTGGGGAAACACCATATATTTT.

The chain employs TRBV6-1 and TRBJ1-5; 9 bases are a match to TRBD1. With V trimmed by 5 bases and J by 11 bases, 7 bases remained unmatched. This CDR3 comprises 13 residues. CDR1 and CDR2 from the germline V gene are MNHNS and SASEGT. This CDR3 is CASSPTGGRAQHF. The CDR3 bases are TGTGCCAGCAGTCCTACAGGGGGCAGAGCCCAGCATTTT.

The chain combines TRBV4-3 with TRBJ2-7, with D tentatively TRBD1 (5 bases). Germline assignment: CDR1 LGHNA and CDR2 YSLEER. The CDR3 runs to 15 residues. V was shortened by 3 bases and J by 0 bases, with 12 bases between the two germline ends. The CDR3 protein is CASSHLETASYEQYF. The CDR3 DNA sequence: TGCGCCAGCAGCCATTTGGAGACAGCCTCCTACGAGCAGTACTTC.

The J gene is TRBJ2-7, the V gene TRBV27; 7 nucleotides align to TRBD1. The CDR3 totals 17 residues. Germline V gene data show CDR1 as MNHEY and CDR2 as SMNVEV (reference sequence). V trimming: 4 bases; J trimming: 2 bases; junction bases outside the gene matches: 14. DNA of the CDR3: TGTGCCAGCAGTTGGATAACAGGGGAGCTGGGGGCCTACGAGCAGTACTTC. Translation: CASSWITGELGAYEQYF.

This clone was seen a handful of times. DNA for the CDR3: TGTGCCAGCAGTGATACAGCGGGCGAGCAGTACTTC. Its translation: CASSDTAGEQYF. The chain couples TRBV6-6 to TRBJ2-7; maybe TRBD2 (6 bases). Trimming shortened V by 5 bases and J by 6 bases, and 11 bases separated the two germline ends. Germline lookup yields CDR1 MNHNY and CDR2 SVGAGI (reference sequence). This CDR3 has 12 amino acids.

The chain couples TRBV15 to TRBJ2-7, with 10 bases that match TRBD1. Unmatched junction bases numbered 6, after V lost 3 bases and J lost 1 base. The germline gives CDR1 LNHNV, CDR2 YYDKDF (reference sequence). This CDR3 comprises 16 residues. DNA for the CDR3: TGTGCCACCAGCAGTACCTTGGGACAGGGGTCCTACGAGCAGTACTTC. Translating gives CATSSTLGQGSYEQYF.

This clone has a single count. This chain uses TRBV5-1 with TRBJ2-7; no clear D. CDR1 is SGHRS, CDR2 YFSETQ, per germline. With 1 base removed from V and 1 base from J, the gap between germline ends came to 12 bases. The CDR3 has 15 amino acids. The DNA of the CDR3 is TGCGCCAGCAGCTTGAGTTGGGCCCCGTCCTACGAGCAGTACTTC. Translating gives CASSLSWAPSYEQYF. Complete variable domain (other parts from reference TRBV5-1 and TRBJ2-7): KAGVTQTPRYLIKTRGQQVTLSCSPISGHRSVSWYQQTPGQGLQFLFEYFSETQRNKGNFPGRFSGRQFSNSRSEMNVSTLELGDSALYLCASSLSWAPSYEQYFGPGTRLTVT.

The chain uses TRBV30 and TRBJ2-5; the D is unclear. The V end was cut by 0 bases, the J end by 3 bases, with 8 bases between. Germline lookup yields CDR1 GTSNPN and CDR2 SVGIG (reference sequence). The CDR3 totals 13 residues. This chain's CDR3 is CAWSVAVKETQYF. The CDR3 DNA reads TGTGCCTGGAGTGTCGCAGTAAAAGAGACCCAGTACTTC.

The V gene is TRBV11-2, the J gene TRBJ1-2; D unclear. Per the germline V gene, CDR1 is SGHAT and CDR2 is FQNNGV. V lost 0 bases and J lost 0, with 8 bases in between. CDR3 length: 15 residues. The CDR3 loop is CASSLDPSPNYGYTF. The CDR3 DNA is TGTGCCAGCAGCTTAGACCCCTCCCCTAACTATGGCTACACCTTC.

Notes on this clone: The sample has other DNA sequences that encode this CDR3 too. The V gene is TRBV5-1, the J gene TRBJ1-1; no reliable D call. The length of the CDR3 is 12 residues. The germline V and J ends were trimmed by 4 bases and 5 bases, with 9 bases remaining between them. From germline, CDR1 is SGHRS and CDR2 YFSETQ. Written as DNA, the CDR3 is TGCGCCAGCAGCCAAGGAGGGACTGAAGCTTTCTTT. Encoded protein: CASSQGGTEAFF.

Remarks on this clone: The sample has other DNA sequences that encode this CDR3 too. V usage is TRBV27 and J usage is TRBJ2-7; 10 bases fit TRBD1. CDR1 and CDR2 (germline): MNHEY, SMNVEV (reference sequence). CDR3 length equals 14 residues. After removal of 5 bases from V and 2 bases from J, the junction contained 3 bases not matched to a gene. The CDR3 loop reads CASSLGQGAYEQYF. The CDR3 bases are TGTGCCAGCAGTCTCGGACAGGGGGCCTACGAGCAGTACTTC.

This clone showed up just a few times. The V and J genes are TRBV30 and TRBJ2-3; D call uncertain. This CDR3 is 14 amino acids long. The ends were cut back, 1 base at V and 1 base at J, with 9 bases in the middle. Germline CDR1 reads GTSNPN; CDR2 reads SVGIG (reference sequence). The CDR3 DNA follows: TGTGCCTGGAGTGCTCGTCGAGGCACAGATACGCAGTATTTT. Its translation: CAWSARRGTDTQYF.

The V call is TRBV2, the J call TRBJ2-7; 12 bases are a match to TRBD2. The CDR3 totals 13 residues. Unmatched junction bases numbered 1, after V lost 8 bases and J lost 2 bases. The V gene's germline CDR1 is SNHLY and CDR2 FYNNEI. In DNA form, the CDR3 reads TGTGCCAGCCGGACTAGCGGGGCCTACGAGCAGTACTTC. Its protein product is CASRTSGAYEQYF.

The chain carries TRBV11-3 and TRBJ2-7, with 9 bases fitting TRBD1. This CDR3 has 14 amino acids. CDR1 SGHNT and CDR2 YENEEA come from the germline V gene. The ends lost 6 bases at V and 6 bases at J; junction bases unmatched: 9. The CDR3 DNA sequence: TGTGCCAGCAGTTCAGACACAGGGGGCTCCGAGCAGTACTTC. Encoded protein: CASSSDTGGSEQYF.

V is TRBV28 and J is TRBJ1-5; D gene ambiguous. This CDR3 region has 17 residues. V gave up 2 bases and J gave up 1 base, with 15 bases separating them. The V gene's germline CDR1 is MDHEN and CDR2 SYDVKM. For the CDR3, the DNA is TGTGCCAGCAGTTTACCCCTTTTACGCGGGAGCAATCAGCCCCAGCATTTT. Translated: CASSLPLLRGSNQPQHF.

This clone appeared once. Distinct nucleotide sequences in the sample also encode this CDR3. The rearrangement joins TRBV5-1 to TRBJ1-1; a weak D match, TRBD1 (5 bases). The CDR3 sequence is 13 residues long. CDR1 is SGHRS, CDR2 YFSETQ, per germline. Trimming took off 2 bases at V and 3 bases at J, with 8 bases between the two ends. The chain's CDR3 is CASSFGGDTEAFF. The CDR3 DNA reads as TGCGCCAGCAGCTTTGGAGGGGACACTGAAGCTTTCTTT.